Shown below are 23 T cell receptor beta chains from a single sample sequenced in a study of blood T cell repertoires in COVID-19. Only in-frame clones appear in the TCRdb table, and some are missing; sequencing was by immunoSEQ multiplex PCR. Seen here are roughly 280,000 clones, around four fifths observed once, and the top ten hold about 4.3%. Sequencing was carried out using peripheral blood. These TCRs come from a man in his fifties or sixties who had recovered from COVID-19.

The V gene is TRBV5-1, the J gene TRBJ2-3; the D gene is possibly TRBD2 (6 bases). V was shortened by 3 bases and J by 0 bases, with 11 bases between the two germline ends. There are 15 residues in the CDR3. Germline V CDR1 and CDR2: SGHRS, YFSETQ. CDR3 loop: CASSSGLISTDTQYF. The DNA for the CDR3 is TGCGCCAGCAGCTCGGGACTGATTAGCACAGATACGCAGTATTTT.

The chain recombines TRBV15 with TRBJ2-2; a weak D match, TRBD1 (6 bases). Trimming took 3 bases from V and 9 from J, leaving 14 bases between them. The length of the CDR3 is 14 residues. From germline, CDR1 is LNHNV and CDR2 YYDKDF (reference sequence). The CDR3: CATSSRTADRELFF. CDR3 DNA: TGTGCCACCAGCAGCCGGACAGCCGACAGGGAGCTGTTTTTT.

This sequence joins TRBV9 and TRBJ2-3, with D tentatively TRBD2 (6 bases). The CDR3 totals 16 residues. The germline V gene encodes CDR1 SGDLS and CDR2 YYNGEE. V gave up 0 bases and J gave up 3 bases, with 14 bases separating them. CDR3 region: CASSVGFSGGTDTQYF. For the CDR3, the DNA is TGTGCCAGCAGCGTAGGTTTTTCCGGGGGAACAGATACGCAGTATTTT.

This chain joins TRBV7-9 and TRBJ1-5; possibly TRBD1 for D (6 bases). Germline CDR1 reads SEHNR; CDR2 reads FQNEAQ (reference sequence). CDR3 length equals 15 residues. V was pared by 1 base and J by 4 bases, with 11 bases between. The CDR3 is CASSLGGTPNQPQHF. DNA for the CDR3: TGTGCCAGCAGCTTAGGGGGGACACCGAATCAGCCCCAGCATTTT.

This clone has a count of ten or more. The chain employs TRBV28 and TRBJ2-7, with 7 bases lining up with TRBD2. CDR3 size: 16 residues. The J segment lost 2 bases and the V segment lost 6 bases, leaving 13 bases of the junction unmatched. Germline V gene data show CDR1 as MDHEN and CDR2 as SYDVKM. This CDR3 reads CASRTYRAGGTYEQYF. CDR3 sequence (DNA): TGTGCCAGCAGAACATACCGGGCCGGGGGGACCTACGAGCAGTACTTC.

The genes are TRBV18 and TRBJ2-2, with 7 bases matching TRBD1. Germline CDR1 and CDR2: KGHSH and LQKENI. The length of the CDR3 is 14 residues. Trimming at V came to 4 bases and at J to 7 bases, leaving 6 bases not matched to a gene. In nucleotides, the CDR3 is TGTGCCAGCTCACTTGACAGGGTGAACGGGGAGCTGTTTTTT. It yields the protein CASSLDRVNGELFF.

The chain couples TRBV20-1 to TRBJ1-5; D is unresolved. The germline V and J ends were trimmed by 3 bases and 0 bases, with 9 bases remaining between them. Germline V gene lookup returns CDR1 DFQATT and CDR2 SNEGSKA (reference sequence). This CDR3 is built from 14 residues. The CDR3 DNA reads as TGCAGTGCTAGTTCCGGAGATAGCAATCAGCCCCAGCATTTT. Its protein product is CSASSGDSNQPQHF.

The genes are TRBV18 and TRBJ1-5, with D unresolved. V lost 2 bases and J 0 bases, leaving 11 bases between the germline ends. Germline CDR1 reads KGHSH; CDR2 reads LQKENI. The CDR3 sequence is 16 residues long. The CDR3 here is CASSPVSGNSNQPQHF. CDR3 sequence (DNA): TGTGCCAGCTCACCAGTTTCGGGGAATAGCAATCAGCCCCAGCATTTT.

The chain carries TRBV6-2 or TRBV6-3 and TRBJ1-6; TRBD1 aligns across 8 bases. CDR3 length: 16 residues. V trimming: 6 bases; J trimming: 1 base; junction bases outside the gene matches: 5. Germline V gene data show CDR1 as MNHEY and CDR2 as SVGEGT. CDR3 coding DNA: TGTGCCAGCAGCCCTCGGACAGGGTCCTATAATTCACCCCTCCACTTT. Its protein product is CASSPRTGSYNSPLHF.

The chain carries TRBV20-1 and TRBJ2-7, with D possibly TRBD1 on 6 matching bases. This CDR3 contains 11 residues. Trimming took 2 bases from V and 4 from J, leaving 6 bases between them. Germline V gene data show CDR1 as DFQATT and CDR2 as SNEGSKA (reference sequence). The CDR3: CSARQGYEQYF. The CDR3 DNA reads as TGCAGTGCTAGACAGGGGTACGAGCAGTACTTC.

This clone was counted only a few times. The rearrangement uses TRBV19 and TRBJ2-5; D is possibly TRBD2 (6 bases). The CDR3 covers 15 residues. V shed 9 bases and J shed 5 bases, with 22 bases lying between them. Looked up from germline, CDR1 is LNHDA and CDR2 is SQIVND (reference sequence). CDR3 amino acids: CASATQVTRYETQYF. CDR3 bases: TGTGCCAGCGCCACACAGGTGACTAGGTACGAGACCCAGTACTTC. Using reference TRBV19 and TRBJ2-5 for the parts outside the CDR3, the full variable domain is DGGITQSPKYLFRKEGQNVTLSCEQNLNHDAMYWYRQDPGQGLRLIYYSQIVNDFQKGDIAEGYSVSREKKESFPLTVTSAQKNPTAFYLCASATQVTRYETQYFGPGTRLLVL.

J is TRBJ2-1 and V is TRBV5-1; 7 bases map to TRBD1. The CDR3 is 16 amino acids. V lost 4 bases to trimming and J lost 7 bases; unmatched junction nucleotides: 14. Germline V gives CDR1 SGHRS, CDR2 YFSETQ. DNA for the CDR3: TGCGCCAGCAGCACGACAGGGTTCGGGGACGGAAATGAGCAGTTCTTC. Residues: CASSTTGFGDGNEQFF.

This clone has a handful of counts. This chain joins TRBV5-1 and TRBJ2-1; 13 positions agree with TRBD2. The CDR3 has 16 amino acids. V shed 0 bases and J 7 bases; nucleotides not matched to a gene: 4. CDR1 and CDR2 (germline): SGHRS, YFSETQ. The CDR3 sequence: CASSLVILAGGNEQFF. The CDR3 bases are TGCGCCAGCAGCTTGGTAATACTAGCGGGAGGGAATGAGCAGTTCTTC.

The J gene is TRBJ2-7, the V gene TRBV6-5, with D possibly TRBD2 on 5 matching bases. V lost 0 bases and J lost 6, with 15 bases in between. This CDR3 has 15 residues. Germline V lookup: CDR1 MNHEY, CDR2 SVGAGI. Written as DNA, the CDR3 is TGTGCCAGCAGTTACTCGAATTTAGTACGGGGCGAGCAGTACTTC. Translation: CASSYSNLVRGEQYF.

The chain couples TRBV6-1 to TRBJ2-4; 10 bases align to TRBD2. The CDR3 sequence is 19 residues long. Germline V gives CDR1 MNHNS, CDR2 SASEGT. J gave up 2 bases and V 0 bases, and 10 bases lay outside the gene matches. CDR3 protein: CASSEAPGLATSSKNIQYF. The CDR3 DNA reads TGTGCCAGCAGTGAAGCCCCGGGACTAGCGACCTCTTCCAAAAACATTCAGTACTTC.

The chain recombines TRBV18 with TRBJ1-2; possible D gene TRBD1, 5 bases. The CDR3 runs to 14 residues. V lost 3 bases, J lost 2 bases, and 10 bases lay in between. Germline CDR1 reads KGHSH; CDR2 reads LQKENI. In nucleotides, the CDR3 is TGTGCCAGCTCACCGGACACTTTAAACTATGGCTACACCTTC. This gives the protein CASSPDTLNYGYTF.

In DNA, the CDR3 is TGTGCCAGCAGCGGCCGGACAGGGCGCGAGGGCAATGAGCAGTTCTTC. Translated, it gives CASSGRTGREGNEQFF. The chain is built from TRBV11-3 and TRBJ2-1, with 8 positions matching TRBD1. The V gene end was trimmed by 5 bases and the J gene end by 6 bases; junction bases not matched to a gene: 12. The CDR3 is made up of 16 amino acids. Germline CDR1 is SGHNT and CDR2 is YENEEA.

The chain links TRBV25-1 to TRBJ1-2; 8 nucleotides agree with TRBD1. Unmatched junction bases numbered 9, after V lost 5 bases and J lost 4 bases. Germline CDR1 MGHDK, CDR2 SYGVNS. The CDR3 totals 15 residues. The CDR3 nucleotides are TGTGCCAGCAGTCCCCCGACAGGGGTCCGCTATGGCTACACCTTC. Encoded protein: CASSPPTGVRYGYTF.

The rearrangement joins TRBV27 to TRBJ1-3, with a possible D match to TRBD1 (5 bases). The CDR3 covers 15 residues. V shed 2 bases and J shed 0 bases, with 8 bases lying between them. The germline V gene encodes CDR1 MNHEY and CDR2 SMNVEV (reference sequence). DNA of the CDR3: TGTGCCAGCAGTTTACGGGGGTTCTCTGGAAACACCATATATTTT. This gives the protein CASSLRGFSGNTIYF.

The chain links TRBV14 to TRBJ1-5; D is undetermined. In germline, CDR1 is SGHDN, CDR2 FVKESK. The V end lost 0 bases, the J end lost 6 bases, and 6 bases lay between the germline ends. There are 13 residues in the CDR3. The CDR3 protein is CASSQDLRQPQHF. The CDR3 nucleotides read TGTGCCAGCAGCCAAGATCTCCGTCAGCCCCAGCATTTT.

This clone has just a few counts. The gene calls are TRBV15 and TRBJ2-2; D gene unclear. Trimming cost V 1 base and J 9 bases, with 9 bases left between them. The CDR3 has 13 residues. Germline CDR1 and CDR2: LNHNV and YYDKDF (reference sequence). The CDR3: CATSRVRGRELFF. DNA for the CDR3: TGTGCCACCAGCAGAGTAAGAGGTCGGGAGCTGTTTTTT.

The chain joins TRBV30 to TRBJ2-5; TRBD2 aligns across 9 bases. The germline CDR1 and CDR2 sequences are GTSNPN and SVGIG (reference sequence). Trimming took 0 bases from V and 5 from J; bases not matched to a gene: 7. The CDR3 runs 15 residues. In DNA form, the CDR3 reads TGTGCCTGGAGTGTCGGCGGGGGGGCGTGGGAGACCCAGTACTTC. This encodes CAWSVGGGAWETQYF.

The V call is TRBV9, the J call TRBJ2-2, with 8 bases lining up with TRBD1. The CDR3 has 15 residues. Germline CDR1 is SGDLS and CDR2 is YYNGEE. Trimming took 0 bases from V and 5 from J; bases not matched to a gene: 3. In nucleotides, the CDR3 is TGTGCCAGCAGCGTAGCAGGGGGCAGGACCGGGGAGCTGTTTTTT. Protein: CASSVAGGRTGELFF.